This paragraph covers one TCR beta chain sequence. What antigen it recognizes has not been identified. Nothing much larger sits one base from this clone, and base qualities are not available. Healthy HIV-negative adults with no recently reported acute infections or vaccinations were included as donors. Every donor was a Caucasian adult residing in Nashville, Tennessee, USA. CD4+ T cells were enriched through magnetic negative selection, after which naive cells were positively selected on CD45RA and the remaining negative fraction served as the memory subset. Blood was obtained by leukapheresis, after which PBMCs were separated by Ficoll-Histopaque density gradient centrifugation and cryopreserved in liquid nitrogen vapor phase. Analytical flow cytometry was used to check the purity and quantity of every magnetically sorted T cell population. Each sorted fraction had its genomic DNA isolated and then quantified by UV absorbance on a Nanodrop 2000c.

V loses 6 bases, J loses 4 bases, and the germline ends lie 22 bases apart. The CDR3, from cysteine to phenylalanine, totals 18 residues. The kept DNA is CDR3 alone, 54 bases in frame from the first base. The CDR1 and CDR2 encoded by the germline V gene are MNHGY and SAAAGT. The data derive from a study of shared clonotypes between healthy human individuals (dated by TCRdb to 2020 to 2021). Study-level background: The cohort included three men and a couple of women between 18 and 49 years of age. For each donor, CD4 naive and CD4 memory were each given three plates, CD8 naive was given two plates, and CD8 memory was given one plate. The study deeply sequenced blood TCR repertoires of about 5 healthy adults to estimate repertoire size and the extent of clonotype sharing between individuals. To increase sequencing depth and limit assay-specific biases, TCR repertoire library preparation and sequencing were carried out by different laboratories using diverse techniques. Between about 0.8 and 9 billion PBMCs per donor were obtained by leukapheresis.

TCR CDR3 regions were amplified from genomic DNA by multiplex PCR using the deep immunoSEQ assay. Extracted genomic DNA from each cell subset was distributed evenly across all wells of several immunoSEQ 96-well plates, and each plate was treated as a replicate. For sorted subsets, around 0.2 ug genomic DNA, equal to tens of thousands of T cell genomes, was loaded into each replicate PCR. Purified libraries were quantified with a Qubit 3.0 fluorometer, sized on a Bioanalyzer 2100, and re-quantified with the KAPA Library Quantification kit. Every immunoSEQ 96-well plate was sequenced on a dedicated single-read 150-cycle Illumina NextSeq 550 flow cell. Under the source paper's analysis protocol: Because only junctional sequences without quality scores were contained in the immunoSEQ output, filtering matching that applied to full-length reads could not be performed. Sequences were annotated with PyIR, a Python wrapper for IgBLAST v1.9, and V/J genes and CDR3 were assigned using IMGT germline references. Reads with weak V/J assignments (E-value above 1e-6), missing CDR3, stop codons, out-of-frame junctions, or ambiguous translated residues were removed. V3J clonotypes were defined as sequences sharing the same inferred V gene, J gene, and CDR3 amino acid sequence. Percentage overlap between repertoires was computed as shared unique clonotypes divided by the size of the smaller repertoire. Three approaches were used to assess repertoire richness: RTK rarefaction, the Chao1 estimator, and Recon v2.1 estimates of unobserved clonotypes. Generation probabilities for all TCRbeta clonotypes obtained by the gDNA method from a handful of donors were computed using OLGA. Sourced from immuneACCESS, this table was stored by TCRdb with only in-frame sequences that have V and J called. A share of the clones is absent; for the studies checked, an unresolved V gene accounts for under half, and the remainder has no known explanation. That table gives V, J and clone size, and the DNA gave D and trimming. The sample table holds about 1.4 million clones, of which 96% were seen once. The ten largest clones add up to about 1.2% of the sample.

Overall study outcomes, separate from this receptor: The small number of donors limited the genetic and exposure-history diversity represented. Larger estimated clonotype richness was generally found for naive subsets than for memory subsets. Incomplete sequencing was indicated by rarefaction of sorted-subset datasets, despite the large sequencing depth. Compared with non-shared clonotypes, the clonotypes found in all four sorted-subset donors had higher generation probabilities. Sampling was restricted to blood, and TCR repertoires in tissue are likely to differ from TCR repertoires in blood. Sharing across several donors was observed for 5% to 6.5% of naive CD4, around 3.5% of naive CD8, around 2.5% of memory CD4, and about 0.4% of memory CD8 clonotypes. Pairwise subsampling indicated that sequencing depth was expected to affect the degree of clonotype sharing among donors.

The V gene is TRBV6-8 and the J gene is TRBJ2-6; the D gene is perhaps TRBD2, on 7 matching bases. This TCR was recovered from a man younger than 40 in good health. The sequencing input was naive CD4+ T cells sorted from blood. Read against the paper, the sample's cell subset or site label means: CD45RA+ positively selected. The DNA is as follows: TGTGCCAGCAGCACCCCAGGGGACTATAGTACCGGGGCCAACGTCCTGACTTTC. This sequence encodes CASSTPGDYSTGANVLTF.